Below are 8 T cell receptor beta chains sequenced from a single sample in a study of cytomegalovirus exposure and HLA in healthy donors. The PCR was carried out with 60 Vbeta primers and 13 Jbeta primers. Libraries were prepared by immunoSEQ multiplex PCR; TCRdb keeps only in-frame clonotypes and omits some of them. The sample has fewer than 50,000 clones, about 66% seen once. The specimen was PBMCs. The receptor set was obtained from a man aged 50 to 60 in good health and CMV-seropositive.

This clone occurred a few times. This rearrangement joins TRBV5-1 to TRBJ2-7; 12 nucleotides align to TRBD1. CDR1 and CDR2 from the germline V gene are SGHRS and YFSETQ. The V segment lost 4 bases and the J segment 5 bases; nucleotides outside the gene matches: 7. The CDR3 covers 15 residues. CDR3 residues: CASSPSGTGGHEQYF. The CDR3 DNA reads TGCGCCAGCAGCCCCTCCGGGACAGGGGGCCACGAGCAGTACTTC.

J is TRBJ2-1 and V is TRBV7-9, with TRBD1 identical over 7 bases. The germline CDR1 and CDR2 sequences are SEHNR and FQNEAQ (reference sequence). V lost 3 bases, J lost 5 bases, and 7 bases stayed unmatched. The CDR3 sequence is 15 residues long. CDR3 DNA sequence: TGTGCCAGCAGCTTCGACAGGGTTTCGGACAATGAGCAGTTCTTC. This translates into CASSFDRVSDNEQFF.

This clone has only one observation. CDR3 in DNA: TGTGCCAGCAGCGCCGCCAGGACTAGCGGGGGGACGGGTGAGCAGTTCTTC. This translates into CASSAARTSGGTGEQFF. V usage is TRBV5-4 and J usage is TRBJ2-1; 14 nucleotides agree with TRBD2. Germline CDR1 and CDR2: SGHNT and YYREEE (reference sequence). The CDR3 has 17 amino acids. The V gene end was trimmed by 4 bases and the J gene end by 9 bases; junction bases not matched to a gene: 12.

The J gene is TRBJ2-1, the V gene TRBV11-3; D may be TRBD2 (5 bases). Germline-derived CDR1 and CDR2 are SGHNT and YENEEA. This CDR3 is built from 15 residues. V lost 6 bases and J 5 bases, leaving 17 bases between the germline ends. The CDR3 nucleotides read TGTGCCAGCAGTTTTTTCGGTCCGGGGAACAATGAGCAGTTCTTC. This sequence encodes CASSFFGPGNNEQFF.

CDR3 in DNA: TGTGCCAGCAGTCCCCGGGACAGGGGAACCTACGAGCAGTACTTC. This gives the protein CASSPRDRGTYEQYF. The genes are TRBV6-5 and TRBJ2-7, with 10 bases identical to TRBD1. The ends lost 5 bases at V and 2 bases at J; junction bases unmatched: 6. The CDR3 is 15 amino acids. Looked up from germline, CDR1 is MNHEY and CDR2 is SVGAGI.

The gene calls are TRBV7-3 and TRBJ2-2, with TRBD1 matching over 10 bases. CDR3 length: 16 amino acids. The trim removed 2 bases at V and 6 bases at J, leaving 6 bases unmatched. The germline gives CDR1 SGHTA, CDR2 FQGTGA. The CDR3 sequence is CASSLGQGVSPGELFF. As DNA, the CDR3 is TGTGCCAGCAGCTTAGGACAGGGGGTGAGCCCCGGGGAGCTGTTTTTT.

The rearrangement uses TRBV9 and TRBJ1-1, with D tentatively TRBD1 (5 bases). The CDR3 length is 14 residues. Trimming removed 0 bases at V and 0 bases at J, with 6 bases between. Germline V gene data show CDR1 as SGDLS and CDR2 as YYNGEE. CDR3 nucleotide sequence: TGTGCCAGCAGCGTAGGGACACTGAACACTGAAGCTTTCTTT. It is translated as CASSVGTLNTEAFF. Together with reference TRBV9 and TRBJ1-1, the CDR3 gives the full variable domain: DSGVTQTPKHLITATGQRVTLRCSPRSGDLSVYWYQQSLDQGLQFLIQYYNGEERAKGNILERFSAQQFPDLHSELNLSSLELGDSALYFCASSVGTLNTEAFFGQGTRLTVV.

The chain employs TRBV11-2 and TRBJ2-7, with TRBD2 identical over 9 bases. This CDR3 region has 13 residues. Germline V gene sequence: CDR1 SGHAT, CDR2 FQNNGV. V lost 3 bases and J lost 3; bases outside the gene matches: 0. DNA for the CDR3: TGTGCCAGCAGCTTGCGGGGGGGCTACGAGCAGTACTTC. It is translated as CASSLRGGYEQYF.